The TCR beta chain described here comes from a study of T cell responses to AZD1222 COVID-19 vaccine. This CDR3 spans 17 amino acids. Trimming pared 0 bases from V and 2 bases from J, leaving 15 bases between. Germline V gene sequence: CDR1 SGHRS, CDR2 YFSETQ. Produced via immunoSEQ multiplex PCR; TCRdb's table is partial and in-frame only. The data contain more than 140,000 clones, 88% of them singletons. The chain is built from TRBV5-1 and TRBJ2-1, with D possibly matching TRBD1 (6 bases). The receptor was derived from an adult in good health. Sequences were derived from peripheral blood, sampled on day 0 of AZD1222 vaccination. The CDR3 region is CASSLELDSSAYNEQFF. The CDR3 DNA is TGCGCCAGCAGCTTGGAGCTGGACAGTAGCGCCTACAATGAGCAGTTCTTC.